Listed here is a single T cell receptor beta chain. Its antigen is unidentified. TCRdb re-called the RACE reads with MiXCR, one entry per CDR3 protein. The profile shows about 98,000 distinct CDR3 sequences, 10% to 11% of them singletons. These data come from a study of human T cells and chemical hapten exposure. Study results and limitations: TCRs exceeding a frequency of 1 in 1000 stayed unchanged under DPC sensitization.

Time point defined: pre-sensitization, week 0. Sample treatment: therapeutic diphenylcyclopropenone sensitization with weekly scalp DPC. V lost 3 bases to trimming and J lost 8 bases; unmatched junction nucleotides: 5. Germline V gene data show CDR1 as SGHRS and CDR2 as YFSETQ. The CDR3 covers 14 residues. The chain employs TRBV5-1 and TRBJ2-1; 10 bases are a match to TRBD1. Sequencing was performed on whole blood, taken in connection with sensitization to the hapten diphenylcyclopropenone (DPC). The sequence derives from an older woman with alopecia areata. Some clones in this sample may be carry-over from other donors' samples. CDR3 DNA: TGCGCCAGCAGCTACCGGGACAGGGGTCATGAGCAGTTCTTC. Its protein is CASSYRDRGHEQFF.